The 16 T cell receptor beta chains below come from one sample, sequenced in a study of radiation and T cells in renal cell carcinoma (dated by TCRdb to the early 2020s). Receptor amplification or capture employed the immunoSEQ multiplex PCR assay. In its TCRdb copy, this immuneACCESS table keeps in-frame sequences only and misses some clones. Where compared with another copy, unresolved V genes explain less than half of these, and the others have no known cause. The sample table shows about 170,000 clones, and roughly nine tenths are seen once. The leading ten clones occupy about 11% of the sample. This specimen's time point label, per the study, means: blood 4 weeks post-SBRT, at nephrectomy. The treatment or condition label, read with the paper, signifies: 15 Gy SBRT to primary tumor, nephrectomy 4 weeks later. The sample consisted of blood, taken from a patient whose treatment included radiotherapy and nephrectomy. The origin of the receptors is a woman in her forties or fifties with renal cell carcinoma.

The gene calls are TRBV6-5 and TRBJ2-5; 10 nucleotides match TRBD1. Trimming cost V 8 bases and J 2 bases; bases outside gene matches: 8. This CDR3 region has 15 residues. Germline loops: CDR1 MNHEY, CDR2 SVGAGI. CDR3 coding DNA: TGTGCCAGCGGGGGACAGGGGCGAAGGCAAGAGACCCAGTACTTC. This encodes CASGGQGRRQETQYF.

This clone has just one count. This chain joins TRBV5-1 and TRBJ2-1, with TRBD2 as a possible D gene (6 bases). There are 15 residues in the CDR3. Per germline, CDR1 SGHRS and CDR2 YFSETQ. V lost 0 bases, J lost 5 bases, and 12 bases lay in between. The CDR3 DNA reads as TGCGCCAGCAGCTTGGCCGCTCTAGCGAACAATGAGCAGTTCTTC. Translating gives CASSLAALANNEQFF.

The chain carries TRBV7-6 and TRBJ2-5, with 12 bases identical to TRBD2. This CDR3 comprises 16 residues. Germline CDR1 and CDR2: SGHVS and FNYEAQ. Unmatched junction bases numbered 5, after V lost 4 bases and J lost 2 bases. The CDR3, as DNA: TGTGCCAGCAGCTCCGAACTAGCGGGGGGTCAAGAGACCCAGTACTTC. It translates to CASSSELAGGQETQYF.

The chain links TRBV7-2 to TRBJ1-2; no firm D call. The germline V and J ends were trimmed by 5 bases and 8 bases, with 18 bases remaining between them. Germline CDR1 reads SGHTA; CDR2 reads FQGNSA. The CDR3 runs to 14 residues. CDR3 sequence reads: CASSPGRPTEGYTF. CDR3 in DNA: TGTGCCAGCAGCCCCGGGAGGCCGACCGAGGGCTACACCTTC. The full variable domain, with the rest looked up from reference TRBV7-2 and TRBJ1-2, is GAGVSQSPSNKVTEKGKDVELRCDPISGHTALYWYRQSLGQGLEFLIYFQGNSAPDKSGLPSDRFSAERTGGSVSTLTIQRTQQEDSAVYLCASSPGRPTEGYTFGSGTRLTVV.

The chain recombines TRBV11-3 with TRBJ2-5; 12 nucleotides agree with TRBD2. From germline, CDR1 is SGHNT and CDR2 YENEEA. After removal of 1 base from V and 5 bases from J, the junction contained 5 bases not matched to a gene. The CDR3 covers 16 residues. The CDR3 DNA sequence: TGTGCCAGCAGCTTAGGCCTAGCGGGGGGGCCCGAGACCCAGTACTTC. Its translation: CASSLGLAGGPETQYF.

J is TRBJ2-5 and V is TRBV5-5; tentatively, D is TRBD1 (6 bases). Germline loops: CDR1 SGHKS, CDR2 YYEKEE (reference sequence). The V end lost 4 bases, the J end lost 2 bases, and 12 bases lay between the germline ends. CDR3 size: 14 residues. CDR3 region: CASSTGQLQETQYF. In DNA, the CDR3 is TGTGCCAGCAGCACCGGACAGCTACAAGAGACCCAGTACTTC.

This chain connects TRBV6-6 to TRBJ1-6; 7 positions match TRBD1. Per germline, CDR1 MNHNY and CDR2 SVGAGI (reference sequence). After removal of 6 bases from V and 7 bases from J, the junction contained 9 bases not matched to a gene. The CDR3 runs 15 residues. The CDR3 DNA is TGTGCCAGCAGAAAGGACAGGTTTCGGAATTCACCCCTCCACTTT. Its protein product is CASRKDRFRNSPLHF.

This clone appeared once. The chain has TRBV2 and TRBJ2-7; TRBD2 agrees at 15 bases. CDR1 and CDR2 from the germline V gene are SNHLY and FYNNEI. CDR3 size: 14 residues. V trimming: 6 bases; J trimming: 4 bases; junction bases outside the gene matches: 1. CDR3 in amino acids: CASRGTSGGYEQYF. The CDR3 region has the DNA TGTGCCAGCAGAGGGACTAGCGGGGGGTACGAGCAGTACTTC.

CDR3 in DNA: TGTGCCAGCAGCTCCGGCCCGGCGGATTCACCCCTCCACTTT. Its translation is CASSSGPADSPLHF. The chain recombines TRBV5-5 with TRBJ1-6; no firm D call. Germline V gives CDR1 SGHKS, CDR2 YYEKEE (reference sequence). CDR3 size: 14 residues. V lost 3 bases and J lost 8, with 12 bases in between.

This chain links TRBV6-1 with TRBJ2-7, with D perhaps given as TRBD1 or TRBD2 (5 bases each). This CDR3 has 14 amino acids. Per the germline V gene, CDR1 is MNHNS and CDR2 is SASEGT. V was clipped by 6 bases and J by 2 bases, with 14 bases between them. CDR3 sequence reads: CASREVTGPYEQYF. DNA for the CDR3: TGTGCCAGCAGGGAGGTTACAGGTCCCTACGAGCAGTACTTC.

The chain recombines TRBV5-4 with TRBJ2-1; possibly TRBD2 for D (5 bases). Per germline, CDR1 SGHNT and CDR2 YYREEE (reference sequence). The V end lost 1 base, the J end lost 5 bases, and 10 bases lay between the germline ends. The CDR3 extends over 14 amino acids. DNA for the CDR3: TGTGCCAGCAGCTTGTATGGGAGCAACAATGAGCAGTTCTTC. It yields the protein CASSLYGSNNEQFF.

This chain joins TRBV10-3 and TRBJ2-1, with a weak D call TRBD1 (6 bases). This CDR3 contains 15 residues. Germline V gives CDR1 ENHRY, CDR2 SYGVKD. V lost 4 bases and J 5 bases, leaving 15 bases between the germline ends. The CDR3 DNA sequence: TGTGCCATCAGTGTAGGACAGCACACTAACAATGAGCAGTTCTTC. This sequence encodes CAISVGQHTNNEQFF.

The chain uses TRBV4-1 and TRBJ2-5, with D perhaps matching TRBD1 or TRBD2 (5 bases each). This CDR3 comprises 14 residues. With 1 base removed from V and 1 base from J, the gap between germline ends came to 7 bases. Germline CDR1 reads MGHRA; CDR2 reads YSYEKL. CDR3 coding DNA: TGCGCCAGCAGCCAAGCGGGGACCCAAGAGACCCAGTACTTC. It yields the protein CASSQAGTQETQYF.

This chain links TRBV6-5 with TRBJ1-1; D is unresolved. V lost 7 bases and J lost 1, with 13 bases in between. This CDR3 contains 14 residues. In germline, CDR1 is MNHEY, CDR2 SVGAGI. The CDR3 DNA sequence: TGTGCCAGCAAAATATTAACCCAGAACACTGAAGCTTTCTTT. Amino acid sequence: CASKILTQNTEAFF.

The chain joins TRBV7-9 to TRBJ1-1; 7 bases are a match to TRBD1. The V segment lost 6 bases and the J segment 1 base; nucleotides outside the gene matches: 8. CDR3 size: 15 residues. Germline assignment: CDR1 SEHNR and CDR2 FQNEAQ (reference sequence). CDR3 nucleotide sequence: TGTGCCAGCAGGAACCGACAGGGCCAGAACACTGAAGCTTTCTTT. This encodes CASRNRQGQNTEAFF.

This clone was counted a single time. This chain connects TRBV18 to TRBJ2-5, with 8 bases lining up with TRBD1. The CDR3 consists of 14 residues. The V gene's germline CDR1 is KGHSH and CDR2 LQKENI. The ends lost 6 bases at V and 1 base at J; junction bases unmatched: 4. The chain's CDR3 is CASSKGQGQETQYF. As DNA, the CDR3 is TGTGCCAGCTCTAAAGGACAGGGCCAAGAGACCCAGTACTTC.